Following are 19 T cell receptor beta chains from one sample sequenced in a study of cytomegalovirus exposure and HLA in healthy donors. Use of 60 Vbeta and 13 Jbeta primers characterized the PCR. Sequenced by immunoSEQ multiplex PCR; TCRdb stores in-frame clones only, minus some. The sample lists over 80,000 clones; 75% to 80% were seen once. The sequenced sample was PBMCs. These receptors were obtained from a female donor in good health and CMV-seronegative.

The count of this clone is one. V gene TRBV2 combines with J gene TRBJ2-7, with D perhaps matching TRBD2 (6 bases). Germline-derived CDR1 and CDR2 are SNHLY and FYNNEI. This CDR3 comprises 14 residues. Deletions cut 6 bases from V and 5 bases from J, with 17 bases between. The CDR3 loop reads CASSPSGVRDEQYF. CDR3 DNA sequence: TGTGCCAGCAGCCCCTCGGGGGTCCGGGACGAGCAGTACTTC. The full variable domain, with the rest looked up from reference TRBV2 and TRBJ2-7, is EPEVTQTPSHQVTQMGQEVILRCVPISNHLYFYWYRQILGQKVEFLVSFYNNEISEKSEIFDDQFSVERPDGSNFTLKIRSTKLEDSAMYFCASSPSGVRDEQYFGPGTRLTVT.

CDR3 protein: CASSLGGTSAHYEQYF. Written as DNA, the CDR3 is TGCGCCAGCAGCTTGGGAGGGACTAGCGCACACTACGAGCAGTACTTC. The V and J genes are TRBV5-1 and TRBJ2-7; the match to TRBD2 covers 10 bases. Germline CDR1 reads SGHRS; CDR2 reads YFSETQ. Trimming at V came to 0 bases and at J to 3 bases, leaving 6 bases not matched to a gene. The CDR3 spans 16 residues. The full variable domain, rest sourced from reference TRBV5-1 and TRBJ2-7, is KAGVTQTPRYLIKTRGQQVTLSCSPISGHRSVSWYQQTPGQGLQFLFEYFSETQRNKGNFPGRFSGRQFSNSRSEMNVSTLELGDSALYLCASSLGGTSAHYEQYFGPGTRLTVT.

This chain uses TRBV4-2 with TRBJ2-7; 8 positions agree with TRBD2. This CDR3 is 15 amino acids long. V dropped 0 bases and J dropped 7; count of bases not matched to a gene: 8. CDR1 is LGHNA, CDR2 YNFKEQ, per germline. In DNA, the CDR3 is TGTGCCAGCAGCCAAGACGGGACTAGTTATTTGGAGCAGTACTTC. This translates into CASSQDGTSYLEQYF.

The chain is built from TRBV6-5 and TRBJ1-5; TRBD1 matches 7 bases. Germline assignment: CDR1 MNHEY and CDR2 SVGAGI. Unmatched junction bases numbered 12, after V lost 11 bases and J lost 2 bases. This CDR3 has 15 residues. The CDR3 DNA is TGTGCCTCCACCAGGGGGGTAATTGGCAATCAGCCCCAGCATTTT. It yields the protein CASTRGVIGNQPQHF.

This rearrangement joins TRBV12-5 to TRBJ2-2, with unresolved D. The CDR3 loop spans 14 amino acids. Germline assignment: CDR1 LGHNT and CDR2 FRNRAP. Trimming pared 1 base from V and 4 bases from J, leaving 7 bases between. The CDR3 nucleotides read TGTGCTAGTGGTTTGGGAGTGAGCACCGGGGAGCTGTTTTTT. The encoded protein is CASGLGVSTGELFF.

The chain couples TRBV19 to TRBJ1-2, with 9 bases that match TRBD1. The CDR3 is 17 residues long. Germline-derived CDR1 and CDR2 are LNHDA and SQIVND (reference sequence). J lost 0 bases, V lost 3 bases, and 8 bases had no gene match. CDR3 DNA: TGTGCCAGTAGTATTAATGGGACAGGGTTCCCTAACTATGGCTACACCTTC. Protein product: CASSINGTGFPNYGYTF.

The CDR3 DNA is TGTGCCAGCAGCCCGATGGCAGGTGACTACGAGCAGTACTTC. Protein sequence: CASSPMAGDYEQYF. The rearrangement joins TRBV11-3 to TRBJ2-7; D unclear. Per the germline V gene, CDR1 is SGHNT and CDR2 is YENEEA. This CDR3 contains 14 residues. The V end lost 5 bases, the J end lost 3 bases, and 14 bases lay between the germline ends.

The chain recombines TRBV6-5 with TRBJ1-2; D is possibly TRBD1 (5 bases). The CDR3 has 13 residues. CDR1 and CDR2 from the germline V gene are MNHEY and SVGAGI. Trimming shortened V by 6 bases and J by 4 bases, and 12 bases separated the two germline ends. The CDR3 is CASSRQGSYGYTF. In nucleotides, the CDR3 is TGTGCCAGCAGCCGGCAGGGCTCCTATGGCTACACCTTC.

V and J are TRBV7-9 and TRBJ1-1; weak D call: TRBD1 (6 bases). CDR3 size: 13 residues. From germline, CDR1 is SEHNR and CDR2 FQNEAQ (reference sequence). With 1 base removed from V and 7 bases from J, the gap between germline ends came to 10 bases. Written as DNA, the CDR3 is TGTGCCAGCAGCTTAGGGGCAGGGGATGAAGCTTTCTTT. Translating gives CASSLGAGDEAFF.

This clone was recorded only once. The rearrangement joins TRBV6-5 to TRBJ1-2, with 8 nucleotides matching TRBD1. Trimming cost V 0 bases and J 4 bases; bases outside gene matches: 7. CDR1 is MNHEY and CDR2 is SVGAGI in the germline V gene. The CDR3 has 16 residues. The CDR3 DNA reads as TGTGCCAGCAGTTACTCTCAGGGGGCGGGAAGCTATGGCTACACCTTC. It encodes CASSYSQGAGSYGYTF.

The rearrangement uses TRBV7-9 and TRBJ2-2; maybe TRBD1 (6 bases). Looked up from germline, CDR1 is SEHNR and CDR2 is FQNEAQ (reference sequence). V shed 2 bases and J shed 5 bases, with 15 bases lying between them. This CDR3 spans 16 amino acids. The CDR3, as DNA: TGTGCCAGCAGCTTAAGTGACCTCAGGGGAACCGGGGAGCTGTTTTTT. Residues: CASSLSDLRGTGELFF.

The chain couples TRBV5-4 to TRBJ2-7, with D unresolved. Germline loops: CDR1 SGHNT, CDR2 YYREEE (reference sequence). CDR3 length equals 13 residues. The V end lost 0 bases, the J end lost 3 bases, and 7 bases lay between the germline ends. DNA for the CDR3: TGTGCCAGCAGCTTGGTCGGTGGCTACGAGCAGTACTTC. This codes for CASSLVGGYEQYF.

This chain connects TRBV30 to TRBJ1-5; a possible D gene is TRBD1 (6 bases). V was cut by 4 bases and J by 3 bases, with 16 bases left in between. The germline V gene has CDR1 GTSNPN and CDR2 SVGIG (reference sequence). The CDR3 runs 15 residues. The CDR3, as DNA: TGTGCCTGGAACGGACAGTCCTCCCTCAATCAGCCCCAGCATTTT. This codes for CAWNGQSSLNQPQHF.

The chain carries TRBV6-4 and TRBJ2-1; TRBD2 matches 13 bases. Germline V gene data show CDR1 as MRHNA and CDR2 as SNTAGT. This CDR3 spans 16 amino acids. The V and J ends lost 2 bases and 3 bases, in that order; junction bases with no gene match: 1. CDR3 sequence: CASSDGLAGDYNEQFF. DNA of the CDR3: TGTGCCAGCAGTGACGGACTAGCGGGAGACTACAATGAGCAGTTCTTC.

The chain carries TRBV28 and TRBJ1-2, with 8 bases fitting TRBD1. V trimming: 0 bases; J trimming: 6 bases; junction bases outside the gene matches: 3. Germline assignment: CDR1 MDHEN and CDR2 SYDVKM. The CDR3 spans 14 residues. As DNA, the CDR3 is TGTGCCAGCAGTTTATGGGACAGGGTAGATGGCTACACCTTC. It encodes CASSLWDRVDGYTF.

The chain uses TRBV27 and TRBJ1-1; unclear D gene. Germline CDR1 MNHEY, CDR2 SMNVEV (reference sequence). V lost 7 bases, J lost 6 bases, and 15 bases lay in between. This CDR3 has 13 residues. DNA for the CDR3: TGTGCCAGCATTAAATTCGGGTATCCTGAAGCTTTCTTT. Its translation: CASIKFGYPEAFF.

The chain recombines TRBV28 with TRBJ2-2, with D perhaps TRBD1 (6 bases). V lost 6 bases to trimming and J lost 4 bases, with 18 bases between them. The germline gives CDR1 MDHEN, CDR2 SYDVKM. CDR3 length equals 16 residues. CDR3 residues: CASRPHSSGVTGELFF. The CDR3, as DNA: TGTGCCAGCAGGCCGCACAGCTCAGGGGTCACCGGGGAGCTGTTTTTT.

This chain uses TRBV7-3 with TRBJ2-1, with D perhaps TRBD1 (6 bases). The CDR3 runs to 16 residues. Germline-derived CDR1 and CDR2 are SGHTA and FQGTGA. Trimming took off 2 bases at V and 0 bases at J, with 11 bases between the two ends. The CDR3 DNA follows: TGTGCCAGCAGCTTAGGTGGGGGCCGCTCCTACAATGAGCAGTTCTTC. The encoded protein is CASSLGGGRSYNEQFF.

This clone has only a few counts. V and J are TRBV28 and TRBJ2-7; 7 bases align to TRBD1. Germline CDR1 MDHEN, CDR2 SYDVKM. V dropped 7 bases and J dropped 2; count of bases not matched to a gene: 14. CDR3 length: 16 residues. This chain's CDR3 is CASTLRRQGWTYEQYF. CDR3 DNA: TGTGCCAGCACTCTCCGCAGACAGGGATGGACCTACGAGCAGTACTTC.